The 11 T cell receptor beta chains below were found in one sample sequenced in a study of blood T cell repertoires in COVID-19. The repertoire was sequenced with immunoSEQ multiplex PCR; TCRdb's copy has only in-frame clones and lacks some. Found here are roughly 120,000 clones, around 90% of them singletons; the top ten hold about 7.7%. The sequencing sample was made of peripheral blood. All receptors come from a human donor in a cohort sampled during active COVID-19.

The gene calls are TRBV3-1 (or the pseudogene TRBV3-2) and TRBJ2-7, with D perhaps matching TRBD1 (5 bases). Germline V gene lookup returns CDR1 LGHDT and CDR2 YNNKEL (reference sequence). With 1 base removed from V and 7 bases from J, the gap between germline ends came to 14 bases. CDR3 size: 14 residues. As DNA, the CDR3 is TGTGCCAGCAGCCAAGGTCGGACACCACAGGAGCAGTACTTC. Its translation: CASSQGRTPQEQYF.

This clone was counted once. This sequence joins TRBV6-5 and TRBJ1-2; D is possibly TRBD1 (5 bases). The CDR3 extends over 14 amino acids. V lost 2 bases and J lost 8, with 15 bases in between. Germline values: CDR1 MNHEY, CDR2 SVGAGI. CDR3 amino acids: CASSYQGGAGGYTF. The CDR3, as DNA: TGTGCCAGCAGTTACCAGGGTGGTGCGGGAGGCTACACCTTC.

This chain's CDR3 is CASRGQGEIPYEQYF. DNA for the CDR3: TGTGCCAGCAGAGGACAGGGCGAAATCCCCTACGAGCAGTACTTC. V gene TRBV6-5 combines with J gene TRBJ2-7, with 8 bases that match TRBD1. Germline assignment: CDR1 MNHEY and CDR2 SVGAGI. The V and J ends lost 6 bases and 2 bases, in that order; junction bases with no gene match: 9. The CDR3 is 15 residues long.

In this sample, this clone turned up once. V and J are TRBV18 and TRBJ1-2, with TRBD1 matching 8 bases. Germline V gives CDR1 KGHSH, CDR2 LQKENI. The V and J ends lost 4 bases and 0 bases, in that order; junction bases with no gene match: 7. The CDR3 totals 16 residues. The CDR3, as DNA: TGTGCCAGCTCACTACGACAGGGGCCTTCTAACTATGGCTACACCTTC. It translates to CASSLRQGPSNYGYTF.

The rearrangement joins TRBV4-1 to TRBJ2-1; TRBD2 aligns across 7 bases. CDR1 MGHRA and CDR2 YSYEKL come from the germline V gene. The trim removed 1 base at V and 4 bases at J, leaving 7 bases unmatched. CDR3 length: 16 amino acids. CDR3 protein: CASSQAVQRGYNEQFF. The CDR3 region has the DNA TGCGCCAGCAGCCAAGCGGTACAGCGGGGATACAATGAGCAGTTCTTC.

The rearrangement joins TRBV21-1 to TRBJ2-7; the D call TRBD1 from the table was never checked on the DNA. TRBV21-1 is marked as a pseudogene. This CDR3 region has 12 residues. The CDR3 DNA reads TGTGCCAGCAGAGGTGGGCCCGGCGAGCAGTACTTC. This encodes CASRGGPGEQYF.

The genes are TRBV10-3 and TRBJ1-3; 10 nucleotides line up with TRBD1. After removal of 6 bases from V and 1 base from J, the junction contained 15 bases not matched to a gene. CDR3 length: 19 residues. Germline assignment: CDR1 ENHRY and CDR2 SYGVKD. DNA for the CDR3: TGTGCCATCAGGAATCCCTCCTCCGGGACAGGGGATTCTGGAAACACCATATATTTT. Translation gives CAIRNPSSGTGDSGNTIYF.

The chain employs TRBV5-4 and TRBJ1-6; TRBD1 is a possible D gene (6 bases). The germline V and J ends were trimmed by 2 bases and 7 bases, with 10 bases remaining between them. Per germline, CDR1 SGHNT and CDR2 YYREEE (reference sequence). The CDR3 contains 14 residues. The DNA of the CDR3 is TGTGCCAGCAGCTTCTACAGGGAAAATTCACCCCTCCACTTT. As protein: CASSFYRENSPLHF. Using reference TRBV5-4 and TRBJ1-6 for the parts outside the CDR3, the full variable domain is ETGVTQSPTHLIKTRGQQVTLRCSSQSGHNTVSWYQQALGQGPQFIFQYYREEENGRGNFPPRFSGLQFPNYSSELNVNALELDDSALYLCASSFYRENSPLHFGNGTRLTVT.

The chain couples TRBV10-1 to TRBJ2-1, with 11 bases matching TRBD2. Trimming at V came to 2 bases and at J to 6 bases, leaving 6 bases not matched to a gene. The germline V gene has CDR1 WNHNN and CDR2 SYGVQD (reference sequence). The CDR3 has 16 amino acids. The CDR3 DNA reads TGCGCCAGCAGTGAGGTAGCGGGAGGGCCGGTCAATGAGCAGTTCTTC. Translation: CASSEVAGGPVNEQFF.

This sequence joins TRBV6-5 and TRBJ1-2; the match to TRBD1 covers 8 bases. V gave up 6 bases and J gave up 7 bases; unmatched junction bases: 7. The CDR3 is made up of 13 amino acids. In germline, CDR1 is MNHEY, CDR2 SVGAGI. The CDR3 sequence is CASRLQGESGYTF. The CDR3 nucleotides read TGTGCCAGCAGACTACAGGGGGAAAGTGGCTACACCTTC.

The rearrangement links TRBV19 to TRBJ1-3; 9 positions match TRBD1. CDR3 length: 16 amino acids. Germline CDR1 and CDR2: LNHDA and SQIVND (reference sequence). The V and J ends lost 7 bases and 2 bases, in that order; junction bases with no gene match: 9. CDR3 nucleotides: TGTGCCAGTACCTCCGGGACAGGGCTGGCTGGAAACACCATATATTTT. It specifies CASTSGTGLAGNTIYF.